The T cell receptor beta chain described here comes from a study of CXCR3-negative and CXCR3-positive naive CD8 T cells. About this clonotype: The antigen remains unidentified.

Study-wide results and caveats: Expression of CXCR3 was partially reduced after cryopreservation, and fresh PBMCs were used in most assays. Hydrophobicity of TRB CDR3s was greater in CXCR3-positive naive cells than in CXCR3-negative naive cells. The naive subsets expressed comparable surface CD5, and the authors inferred TCR strength from TRB CDR3 properties. High diversity, comparable across both naive subsets, contrasted with much lower diversity in memory CD8+ cells.

Germline V gene data show CDR1 as SNHLY and CDR2 as FYNNEI. This CDR3 spans 18 amino acids. Carrying UMI labels, the TRB cDNA libraries were prepared through 5' RACE. TCRdb re-called the 5' RACE reads and catalogs CDR3 proteins one per entry, DNA excluded. The clone table shows 120,000 to 150,000 distinct CDR3 sequences, with the ten largest holding roughly 0.27%. J is TRBJ2-7 and V is TRBV2; TCRdb calls TRBD2, which cannot be checked without DNA. Sequencing was performed on naive CXCR3+ CD8+ T cells from blood. Described subset: CD45RO-CCR7+CD27+CD95- naive CD8+ T cells expressing CXCR3 (TNR3+). The sequence was obtained from a human donor in good health. Some clones in this sample may be carry-over from other donors' samples. The CDR3 region is CASTEGLAGGPYSYEQYF. Full variable domain (missing parts from reference TRBV2 and TRBJ2-7): EPEVTQTPSHQVTQMGQEVILRCVPISNHLYFYWYRQILGQKVEFLVSFYNNEISEKSEIFDDQFSVERPDGSNFTLKIRSTKLEDSAMYFCASTEGLAGGPYSYEQYFGPGTRLTVT.